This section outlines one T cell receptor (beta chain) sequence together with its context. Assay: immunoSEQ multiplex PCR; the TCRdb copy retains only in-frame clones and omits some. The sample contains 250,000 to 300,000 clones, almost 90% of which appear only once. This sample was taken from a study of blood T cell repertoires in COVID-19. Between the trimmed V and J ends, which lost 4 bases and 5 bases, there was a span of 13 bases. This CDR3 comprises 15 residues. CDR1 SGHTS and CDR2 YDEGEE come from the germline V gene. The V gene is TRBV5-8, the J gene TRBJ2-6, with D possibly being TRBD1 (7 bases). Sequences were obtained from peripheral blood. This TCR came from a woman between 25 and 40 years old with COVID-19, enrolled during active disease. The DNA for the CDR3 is TGTGCCAGCAGCGCACAGGGGACTTGGGCCAACGTCCTGACTTTC. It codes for CASSAQGTWANVLTF.